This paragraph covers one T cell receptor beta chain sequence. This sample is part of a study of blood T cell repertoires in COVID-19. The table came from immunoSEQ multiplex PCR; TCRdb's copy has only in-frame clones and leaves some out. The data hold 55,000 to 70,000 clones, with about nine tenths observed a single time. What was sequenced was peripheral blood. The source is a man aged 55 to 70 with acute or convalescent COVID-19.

The CDR3 DNA reads as TGCAGCGTTGGCTATGGGCCCCTATTCACCTTC. It encodes CSVGYGPLFTF. The chain combines TRBV29-1 with TRBJ1-2; D gene uncertain. Germline CDR1 SQVTM, CDR2 ANQGSEA. CDR3 length: 11 amino acids. Trimming took 4 bases from V and 13 from J, leaving 16 bases between them.